This is a list of T cell receptor beta chains from one sample in a study of T cells in Graves' hyperthyroidism and ophthalmopathy. TCRdb called the multiplex PCR reads again in MiXCR, with one record for every CDR3 protein. Of 300,000 to 400,000 distinct CDR3 sequences in the sample, 15% to 20% were seen once. Input material: blood. These receptor sequences come from a woman aged 50 to 60 with Graves' hyperthyroidism. Each CDR3 is given with its conserved first and last residue. The D gene is left open where the match is weak. Clone size is not always given. Where it is, it says once, few, many or a class for expanded clones.

>few|TRBV7-9|TRBJ2-1|TRBD1
TGTGCCAGCAGCACCGGGACAGGGGGGTACAATGAGCAGTTCTTC
CASSTGTGGYNEQFF
>many|TRBV13|TRBJ2-1|-
TGTGCCAGCAGCGCAATCTCCGGGCCCCGAATGAATGAGCAGTTCTTC
CASSAISGPRMNEQFF
>few|TRBV15|TRBJ2-2|TRBD2
TGTGCCACCAGCTCTACTAGGGGCGGTGGACTAGCGGGGGTGCCGAACACCGGGGAGCTGTTTTTT
CATSSTRGGGLAGVPNTGELFF
>few|TRBV10-1|TRBJ1-5|TRBD1
TGCGCCAGCAGTGAGCCGGACAGGGGTGTGCAGCCCCAGCATTTT
CASSEPDRGVQPQHF
>-|TRBV20-1|TRBJ1-5|-
TGCAGTGCTAGAGATCGGGGCGGGTTATATCAGCCCCAGCATTTT
CSARDRGGLYQPQHF
>-|TRBV6-2/TRBV6-3|TRBJ2-3|-
TGTGCCAGCAGCCTAGGGGGTACACATACGCAGTATTTT
CASSLGGTHTQYF
>once|TRBV7-8|TRBJ2-1|TRBD2
TGTGCCAGCAGCTTACAGCTAGCGGGAGGGCCTAATGAGCAGTTCTTC
CASSLQLAGGPNEQFF
>-|TRBV11-2|TRBJ2-2|TRBD2
TGTGCCAGCAGCTTAATTACGGGAGGGCTGAACACCGGGGAGCTGTTTTTT
CASSLITGGLNTGELFF
>few|TRBV6-1|TRBJ2-5|-
TGTGCCAGCACTTTAGCGGCAAAAAAAGAGACCCAGTACTTC
CASTLAAKKETQYF
>-|TRBV18|TRBJ2-7|-
TGTGCCAGCTCAGAAGACAGGGAGGCGCAGTACTTC
CASSEDREAQYF
>many|TRBV11-2|TRBJ2-1|-
TGTGCCAGCAGCCCGGAGGCGGCCGACTTATCCTACAATGAGCAGTTCTTC
CASSPEAADLSYNEQFF
>-|TRBV2|TRBJ2-1|TRBD2
TGTGCCAGCAGTGAGGAGGGAGGGAATGAGCAGTTCTTC
CASSEEGGNEQFF
>-|TRBV7-2|TRBJ2-1|-
TGTGCCAGCAGCCCGGGCCGAGAGGGGTACAATGAGCAGTTCTTC
CASSPGREGYNEQFF
>-|TRBV6-2/TRBV6-3|TRBJ1-2|-
TGTGCCAGCAGTTACTCGTCGGGGAGCTCGGATGGCTACACCTTC
CASSYSSGSSDGYTF
>-|TRBV5-1|TRBJ2-5|-
TGCGCCAGCAGCTCTGAGAATACAGAGACCCAGTACTTC
CASSSENTETQYF
>many|TRBV12-5|TRBJ2-1|TRBD2
TGTGCTAGTGGTCAATGGACTAGCGGGGGATATGAGCAGTTCTTC
CASGQWTSGGYEQFF
>many|TRBV2|TRBJ2-1|TRBD2
TGTGCCAGCAGTGAAGAACCGGGACTAGCGGACATCAGCTCCTACAATGAGCAGTTCTTC
CASSEEPGLADISSYNEQFF
>many|TRBV28|TRBJ2-7|TRBD2
TGTGCCAGCAGTTCCGGACTAGCGGAGCTGATCGGGGTTTACGAGCAGTACTTC
CASSSGLAELIGVYEQYF
>-|TRBV27|TRBJ1-6|-
TGTGCCAGCAGTTTAGTTGGCCCAGCAATCGGTAATTCACCCCTCCACTTT
CASSLVGPAIGNSPLHF
>few|TRBV20-1|TRBJ1-5|-
TGCAGTGCTAGCAGTCGCGACGATCAGCCCCAGCATTTT
CSASSRDDQPQHF
>-|TRBV2|TRBJ2-2|-
TGTGCCAGCAGTGCGACAGGCTACACCGGGGAGCTGTTTTTT
CASSATGYTGELFF
>-|TRBV29-1|TRBJ1-1|-
TGCAGCGTTGGACGGGCTGGCACTGAAGCTTTCTTT
CSVGRAGTEAFF
>many|TRBV28|TRBJ2-3|-
TGTGCCACCTCACGGGAGAACACAGATACGCAGTATTTT
CATSRENTDTQYF
>-|TRBV4-1|TRBJ2-5|-
TGCGCCAGCAGCCAAGCTCCAGGGGAGCGGGAGACCCAGTACTTC
CASSQAPGERETQYF
>few|TRBV7-3|TRBJ2-5|-
TGTGCCAGCAGCCCGACTGGACTCTTAGGGGAGACCCAGTACTTC
CASSPTGLLGETQYF
>many|TRBV11-2|TRBJ2-1|TRBD2
TGTGCCAGCAGCCCGATTCTGGGGGGGGAGCAGTTCTTC
CASSPILGGEQFF
>many|TRBV3-1|TRBJ1-2|-
TGTGCCAGCAGCCGGACCCGGACGATAGGATGGTTTTCTAACTATGGCTACACCTTC
CASSRTRTIGWFSNYGYTF
>-|TRBV2|TRBJ1-2|-
TGTGCCAGCAAGGGCCTCTACTATGGCTACACCTTC
CASKGLYYGYTF
>-|TRBV10-3|TRBJ2-1|TRBD1
TGTGCCATCAGTGAGTCCCCAGGGGGCATAGGTGAGCAGTTCTTC
CAISESPGGIGEQFF
>-|TRBV18|TRBJ1-3|-
TGTGCCAGCTCTCCACCTGAATTTCGATCTGGAAACACCATATATTTT
CASSPPEFRSGNTIYF
>-|TRBV29-1|TRBJ1-2|-
TGCAGCGTTGAAGATCAGGCAGGCGGATATATAACCTATGGCTACACCTTC
CSVEDQAGGYITYGYTF
>many|TRBV29-1|TRBJ2-1|-
TGCAGCGTTGATGGCAATGAGCAGTTCTTC
CSVDGNEQFF
>many|TRBV3-1|TRBJ1-2|-
TGTGCCAGCAGCCGCCGGGACGGGGTTAGAGGCTACACCTTC
CASSRRDGVRGYTF
>few|TRBV20-1|TRBJ1-2|-
TGCAGTGCCGTATCTAGGGAAGGGGACTATGGCTACACCTTC
CSAVSREGDYGYTF
>-|TRBV5-6|TRBJ2-7|-
TGTGCCAGCAGCATTACCAGGGTGGACTCCTACGAGCAGTACTTC
CASSITRVDSYEQYF
>-|TRBV4-1|TRBJ2-1|-
TGCGCCAGCAGCCAAGATGGGGGGACCAACGCAAGGGGCAATGAGCAGTTCTTC
CASSQDGGTNARGNEQFF
>many|TRBV3-1|TRBJ1-4|-
TGTGCCAGCAGCCAGCGCAGTGGGGCTACAACTAATGAAAAACTGTTTTTT
CASSQRSGATTNEKLFF
>many|TRBV20-1|TRBJ2-2|-
TGCAGTGCGAGCAGACTCGGGCAGAACACCGGGGAGCTGTTTTTT
CSASRLGQNTGELFF
>-|TRBV6-1|TRBJ1-6|TRBD1
TGTGCCAGCACCTCCGGGACAGGGGAATCACCCCTCCACTTT
CASTSGTGESPLHF
>-|TRBV19|TRBJ1-5|-
TGTGCCAGTAGTATAGGAGAAGGCAATCAGCCCCAGCATTTT
CASSIGEGNQPQHF
>-|TRBV30|TRBJ1-1|-
TGTGCCTGGACTACAGGGTCTAGGGCTGAAGCTTTCTTT
CAWTTGSRAEAFF
>-|TRBV11-2|TRBJ1-4|-
TGTGCCAGCAGCTTCAAGATGGGGCCGGGACCCTGGGAAAAACTGTTTTTT
CASSFKMGPGPWEKLFF
>many|TRBV20-1|TRBJ2-3|TRBD2
TGCAGTGCTAGAAGACTAGCGGGACACCTCACAGATACGCAGTATTTT
CSARRLAGHLTDTQYF
>many|TRBV5-1|TRBJ1-1|-
TGCGCCAGCCGGGACGGAGAACTGTTTGAAGCTTTCTTT
CASRDGELFEAFF
>-|TRBV4-1|TRBJ2-5|-
TGCGCCAGCAGCCCATCCGTGGGGACGGGGACCCAGTACTTC
CASSPSVGTGTQYF
>few|TRBV6-2/TRBV6-3|TRBJ2-1|-
TGTGCCAGCAGTTATAGCGAAGACAAAAGCTCCTACAATGAGCAGTTCTTC
CASSYSEDKSSYNEQFF
>few|TRBV18|TRBJ1-1|-
TGTGCCAGCTCACGCGGGGTTTGGGGAAACACTGAAGCTTTCTTT
CASSRGVWGNTEAFF
>-|TRBV19|TRBJ1-1|-
TGTGCCAGTAGTATGATTCGGGGTATGGACACTGAAGCTTTCTTT
CASSMIRGMDTEAFF
>few|TRBV7-9|TRBJ1-2|-
TGTGCCAGCAGCACGGGACACTTGGAGTATGGCTACACCTTC
CASSTGHLEYGYTF
>-|TRBV24-1|TRBJ2-2|TRBD1
TGTGCCACCGACAGGGGGCCTATCAGCGGGGAGCTGTTTTTT
CATDRGPISGELFF
>many|TRBV12-3/TRBV12-4|TRBJ2-1|TRBD2
TGTGCCAGCAGCCTCGCAGGACTAGCCTACAATGAGCAGTTCTTC
CASSLAGLAYNEQFF
>-|TRBV12-3/TRBV12-4|TRBJ1-2|-
TGTGCCAGCAGGGACAGATCTAACTATGGCTACACCTTC
CASRDRSNYGYTF